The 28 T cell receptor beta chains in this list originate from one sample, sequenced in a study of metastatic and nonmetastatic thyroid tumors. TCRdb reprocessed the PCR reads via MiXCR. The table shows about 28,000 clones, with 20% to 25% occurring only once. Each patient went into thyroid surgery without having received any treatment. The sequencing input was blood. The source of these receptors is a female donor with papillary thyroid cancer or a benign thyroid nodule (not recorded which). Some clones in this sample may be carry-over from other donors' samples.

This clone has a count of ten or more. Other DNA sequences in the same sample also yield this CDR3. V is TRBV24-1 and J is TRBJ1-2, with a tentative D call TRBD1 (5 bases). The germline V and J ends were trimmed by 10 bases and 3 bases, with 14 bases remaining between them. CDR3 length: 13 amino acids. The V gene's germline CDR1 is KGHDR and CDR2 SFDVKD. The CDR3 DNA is TGTGCCACGGGGGAGACGGGAGACTATGGCTACACCTTC. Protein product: CATGETGDYGYTF.

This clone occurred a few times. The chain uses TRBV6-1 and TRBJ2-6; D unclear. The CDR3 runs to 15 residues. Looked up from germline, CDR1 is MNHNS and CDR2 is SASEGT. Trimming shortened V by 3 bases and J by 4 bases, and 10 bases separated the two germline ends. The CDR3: CASSDYPSGANVLTF. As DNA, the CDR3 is TGTGCCAGCAGTGATTATCCGTCAGGGGCCAACGTCCTGACTTTC.

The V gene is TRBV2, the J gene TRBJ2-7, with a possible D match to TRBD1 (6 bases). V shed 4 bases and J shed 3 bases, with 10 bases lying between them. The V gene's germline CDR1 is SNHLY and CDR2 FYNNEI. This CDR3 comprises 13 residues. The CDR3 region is CASSVGHSYEQYF. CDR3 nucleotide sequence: TGTGCCAGCAGTGTGGGACATAGCTACGAGCAGTACTTC.

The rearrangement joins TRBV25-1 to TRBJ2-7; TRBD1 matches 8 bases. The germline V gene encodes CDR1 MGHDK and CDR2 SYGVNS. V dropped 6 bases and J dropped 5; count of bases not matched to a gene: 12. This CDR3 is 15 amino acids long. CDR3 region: CASSRTGTILDEQYF. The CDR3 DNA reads TGTGCCAGCAGCAGGACAGGGACGATCCTAGACGAGCAGTACTTC.

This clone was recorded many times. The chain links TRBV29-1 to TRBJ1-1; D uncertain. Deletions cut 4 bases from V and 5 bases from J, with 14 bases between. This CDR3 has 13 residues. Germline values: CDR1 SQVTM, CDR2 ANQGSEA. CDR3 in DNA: TGCAGCGTTGTTAAGGAGAGCGGTACTGAAGCTTTCTTT. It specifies CSVVKESGTEAFF.

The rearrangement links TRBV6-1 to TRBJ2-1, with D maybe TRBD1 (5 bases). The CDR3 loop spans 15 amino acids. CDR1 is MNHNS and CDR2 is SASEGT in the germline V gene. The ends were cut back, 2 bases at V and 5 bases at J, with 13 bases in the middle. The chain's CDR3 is CASSEWAGSNNEQFF. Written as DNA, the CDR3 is TGTGCCAGCAGTGAATGGGCAGGGTCCAACAATGAGCAGTTCTTC.

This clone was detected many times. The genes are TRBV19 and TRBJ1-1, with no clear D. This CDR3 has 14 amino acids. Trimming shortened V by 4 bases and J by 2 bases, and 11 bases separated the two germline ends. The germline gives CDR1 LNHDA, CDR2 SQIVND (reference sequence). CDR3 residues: CASSTPRANTEAFF. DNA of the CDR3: TGTGCCAGTAGTACCCCACGGGCAAACACTGAAGCTTTCTTT.

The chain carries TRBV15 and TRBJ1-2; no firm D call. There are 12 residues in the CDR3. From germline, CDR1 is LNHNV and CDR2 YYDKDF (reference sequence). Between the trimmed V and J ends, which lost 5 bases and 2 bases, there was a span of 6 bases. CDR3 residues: CATSGANYGYTF. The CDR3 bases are TGTGCCACCAGCGGAGCGAACTATGGCTACACCTTC.

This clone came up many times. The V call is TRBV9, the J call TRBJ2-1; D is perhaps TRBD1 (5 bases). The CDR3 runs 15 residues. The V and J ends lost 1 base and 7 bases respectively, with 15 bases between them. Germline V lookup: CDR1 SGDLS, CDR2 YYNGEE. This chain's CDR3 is CASSVSGARRNEQFF. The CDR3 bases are TGTGCCAGCAGCGTATCTGGGGCCCGTCGGAATGAGCAGTTCTTC.

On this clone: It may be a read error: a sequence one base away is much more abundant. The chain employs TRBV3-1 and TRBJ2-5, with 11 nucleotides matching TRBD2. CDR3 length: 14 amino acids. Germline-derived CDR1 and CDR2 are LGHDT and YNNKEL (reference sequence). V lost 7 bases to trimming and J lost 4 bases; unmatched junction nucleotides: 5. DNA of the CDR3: TGTGCCAGCATCCCGACTAGCGGGGTAGAGACCCAGTACTTC. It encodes CASIPTSGVETQYF.

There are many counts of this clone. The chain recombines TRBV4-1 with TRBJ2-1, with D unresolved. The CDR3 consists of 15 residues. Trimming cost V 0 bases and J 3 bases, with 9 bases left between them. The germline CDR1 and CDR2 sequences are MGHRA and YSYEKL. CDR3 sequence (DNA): TGCGCCAGCAGCCAAGATCTAACCGACTACAATGAGCAGTTCTTC. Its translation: CASSQDLTDYNEQFF.

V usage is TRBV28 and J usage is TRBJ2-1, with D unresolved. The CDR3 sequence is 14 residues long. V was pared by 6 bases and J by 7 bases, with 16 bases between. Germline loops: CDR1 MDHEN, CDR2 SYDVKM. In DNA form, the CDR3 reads TGTGCCAGCAGCGGGCCGGCGTCCCGGAATGAGCAGTTCTTC. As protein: CASSGPASRNEQFF.

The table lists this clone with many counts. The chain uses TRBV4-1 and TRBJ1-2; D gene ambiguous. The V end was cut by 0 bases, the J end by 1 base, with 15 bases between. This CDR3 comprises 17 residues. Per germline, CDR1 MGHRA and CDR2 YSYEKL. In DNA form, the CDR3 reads TGCGCCAGCAGCCAAGATATCGGCGGAACCTTTAACTATGGCTACACCTTC. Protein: CASSQDIGGTFNYGYTF.

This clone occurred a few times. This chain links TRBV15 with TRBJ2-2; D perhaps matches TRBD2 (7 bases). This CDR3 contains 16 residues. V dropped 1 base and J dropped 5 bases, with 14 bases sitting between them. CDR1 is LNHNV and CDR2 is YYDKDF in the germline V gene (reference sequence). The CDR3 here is CATSRVGRGGTGELFF. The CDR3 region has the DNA TGTGCCACCAGCAGAGTGGGCAGGGGAGGGACCGGGGAGCTGTTTTTT.

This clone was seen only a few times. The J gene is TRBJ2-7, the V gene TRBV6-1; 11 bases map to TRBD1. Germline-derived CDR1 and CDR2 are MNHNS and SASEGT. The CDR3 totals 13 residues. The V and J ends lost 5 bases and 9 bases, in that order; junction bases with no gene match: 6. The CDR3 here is CASSQGQGAVQYF. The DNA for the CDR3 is TGTGCCAGCAGTCAAGGACAGGGGGCGGTGCAGTACTTC.

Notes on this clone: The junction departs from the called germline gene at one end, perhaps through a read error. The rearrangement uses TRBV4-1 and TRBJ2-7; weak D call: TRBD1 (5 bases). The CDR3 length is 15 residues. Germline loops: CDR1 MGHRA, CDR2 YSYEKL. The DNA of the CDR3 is TGCGCCAGCAACCAAGAGAAAGGGGTCTCCTACCAGCAGTACTTC. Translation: CASNQEKGVSYQQYF.

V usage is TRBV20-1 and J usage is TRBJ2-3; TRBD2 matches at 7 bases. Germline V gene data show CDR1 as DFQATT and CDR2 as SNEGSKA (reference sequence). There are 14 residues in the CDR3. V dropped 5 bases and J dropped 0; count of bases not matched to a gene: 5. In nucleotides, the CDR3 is TGCAGTGCTGATCTAGCGGTGAGCACAGATACGCAGTATTTT. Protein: CSADLAVSTDTQYF.

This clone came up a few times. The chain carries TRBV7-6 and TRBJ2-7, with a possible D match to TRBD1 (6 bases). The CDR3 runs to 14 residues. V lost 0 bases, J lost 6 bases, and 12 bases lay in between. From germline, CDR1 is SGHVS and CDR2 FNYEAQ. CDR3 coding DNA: TGTGCCAGCAGCTTAGCAGAAGGGGGTATCGAGCAGTACTTC. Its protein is CASSLAEGGIEQYF.

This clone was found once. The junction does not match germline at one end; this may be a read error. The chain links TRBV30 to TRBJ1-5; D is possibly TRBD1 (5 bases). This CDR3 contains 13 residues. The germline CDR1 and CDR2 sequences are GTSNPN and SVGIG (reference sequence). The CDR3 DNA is TGTGCCTGGAGTGCCGGGACTCAGCAGCACCAGCATTTT. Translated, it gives CAWSAGTQQHQHF.

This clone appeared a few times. In nucleotides, the CDR3 is TGTGCCACCAGCAGAACCATCGGGACAGGGGGCTATGGCGGGGAGCTGTTTTTT. This codes for CATSRTIGTGGYGGELFF. The chain recombines TRBV15 with TRBJ2-2; TRBD1 aligns across 12 bases. Germline V CDR1 and CDR2: LNHNV, YYDKDF (reference sequence). Losses at the gene ends were 2 bases for V and 7 bases for J; bases not matched to a gene: 11. This CDR3 has 18 residues.

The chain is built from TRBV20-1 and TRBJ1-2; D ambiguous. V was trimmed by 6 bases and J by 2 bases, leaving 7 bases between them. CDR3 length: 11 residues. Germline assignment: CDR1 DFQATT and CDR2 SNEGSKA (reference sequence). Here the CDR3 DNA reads TGCAGTGCCGCGGCGAACTATGGCTACACCTTC. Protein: CSAAANYGYTF.

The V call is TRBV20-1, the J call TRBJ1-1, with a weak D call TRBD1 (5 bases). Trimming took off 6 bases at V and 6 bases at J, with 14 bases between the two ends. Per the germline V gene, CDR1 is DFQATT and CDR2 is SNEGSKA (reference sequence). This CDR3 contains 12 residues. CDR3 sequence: CSAQGGWSEAFF. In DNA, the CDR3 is TGCAGTGCCCAGGGTGGTTGGTCTGAAGCTTTCTTT.

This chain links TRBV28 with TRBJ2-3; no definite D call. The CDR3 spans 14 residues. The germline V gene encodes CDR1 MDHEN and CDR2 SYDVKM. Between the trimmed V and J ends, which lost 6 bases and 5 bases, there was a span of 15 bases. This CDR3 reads CASSRTPVVDTQYF. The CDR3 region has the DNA TGTGCCAGCAGCCGTACGCCGGTTGTAGATACGCAGTATTTT.

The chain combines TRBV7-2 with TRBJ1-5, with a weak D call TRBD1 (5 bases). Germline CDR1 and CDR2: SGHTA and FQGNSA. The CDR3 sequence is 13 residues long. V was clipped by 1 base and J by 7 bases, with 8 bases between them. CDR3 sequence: CASSLGGGQPQHF. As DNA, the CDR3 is TGTGCCAGCAGCTTAGGGGGGGGGCAGCCCCAGCATTTT.

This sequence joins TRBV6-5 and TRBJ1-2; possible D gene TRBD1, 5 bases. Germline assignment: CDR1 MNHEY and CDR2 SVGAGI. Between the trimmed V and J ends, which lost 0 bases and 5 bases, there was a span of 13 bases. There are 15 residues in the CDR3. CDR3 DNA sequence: TGTGCCAGCAGTTACTCGAATCCCAGGGCTTATGGCTACACCTTC. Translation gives CASSYSNPRAYGYTF.

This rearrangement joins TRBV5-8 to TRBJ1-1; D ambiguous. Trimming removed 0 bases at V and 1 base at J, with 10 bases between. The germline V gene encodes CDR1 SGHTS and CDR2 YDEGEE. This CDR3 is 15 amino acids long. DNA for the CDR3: TGTGCCAGCAGCTTGGAGCCGGAGACGAACACTGAAGCTTTCTTT. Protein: CASSLEPETNTEAFF.

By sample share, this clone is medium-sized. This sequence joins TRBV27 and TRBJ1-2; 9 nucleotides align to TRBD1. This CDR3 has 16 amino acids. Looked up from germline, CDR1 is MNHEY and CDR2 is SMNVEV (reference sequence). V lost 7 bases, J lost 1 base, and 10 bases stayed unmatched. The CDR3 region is CASTKKPGQGNYGYTF. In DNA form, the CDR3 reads TGTGCCAGCACCAAGAAACCGGGACAGGGTAACTATGGCTACACCTTC.

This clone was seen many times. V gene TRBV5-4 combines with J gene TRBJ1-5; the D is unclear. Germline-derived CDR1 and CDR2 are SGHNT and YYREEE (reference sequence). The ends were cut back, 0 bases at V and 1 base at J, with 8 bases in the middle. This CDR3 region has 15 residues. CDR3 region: CASSLGGASNQPQHF. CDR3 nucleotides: TGTGCCAGCAGCTTGGGGGGTGCGAGCAATCAGCCCCAGCATTTT. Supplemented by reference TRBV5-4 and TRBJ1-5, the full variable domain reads ETGVTQSPTHLIKTRGQQVTLRCSSQSGHNTVSWYQQALGQGPQFIFQYYREEENGRGNFPPRFSGLQFPNYSSELNVNALELDDSALYLCASSLGGASNQPQHFGDGTRLSIL.